This T cell receptor beta chain was identified during a study of T-cell reconstitution after alpha-beta-depleted transplantation in children. Preparation of the TCRbeta library used unique molecular identifiers. TCRdb reprocessed the PCR reads via MiXCR and lists one record per CDR3 protein. The table lists about 360,000 distinct CDR3 sequences, 10% to 15% of them singletons. The CDR3 runs 14 residues. Germline CDR1 SGHRS, CDR2 YFSETQ. The V gene lost 0 bases and the J gene lost 0 bases, with 7 bases spanning the gap. V is TRBV5-1 and J is TRBJ2-7; no firm D call. The input for sequencing was PBMCs, taken from the stem cell graft. The receptor was isolated from a human donor who donated a stem cell graft to a child with Fanconi anemia. In DNA form, the CDR3 reads TGCGCCAGCAGCTTGGCGTGGGCCTCCTACGAGCAGTACTTC. Translation: CASSLAWASYEQYF.